This T cell receptor (beta chain) was recovered during a study of blood T cells in healthy people across ages (dated by TCRdb to between 2014 and 2017). Looking at the study overall: In model experiments, roughly one uniquely barcoded TCR beta cDNA molecule per two T cells was captured by template switching. The study measured age-related changes in TCR beta repertoire diversity using deep sequencing normalized with unique cDNA molecular identifiers. Four age groups were formed from the donors: young (average 16 years), middle-aged (approximately 40), aged (more than 55) and long-lived (more than 75). To avoid experimental bias, donors of different ages were spread randomly across the sequencing lanes. For two donors (one aged 18 to 30 and one aged 80 or older), the study analyzed two additional independent replicas of 1 million unique cDNA reads from the same blood draw.

Donors were a few dozen systemically healthy Caucasian individuals from Russia aged 6 to 90 years. Each donor gave roughly 9.5 milliliters of peripheral blood, collected into EDTA-treated Vacutainer tubes. Ficoll-Paque density-gradient centrifugation was used to isolate PBMCs, with at least 7 million obtained per sample. Trizol reagent was used to extract total RNA from PBMCs, with at least 5 micrograms per sample. Naive CD45RAhigh/CD27high T cell percentages were measured by flow cytometry on a PBMC aliquot from every donor. Library preparation employed 5' RACE. Data came from an Illumina HiSeq 2500. A second PCR of roughly 6 to 11 cycles was performed with a sample-barcoded 5' primer and a J-beta primer mix. A template-switch 5' adaptor carrying 12 random nucleotides introduced a unique molecular identifier onto each TCR beta cDNA molecule. Each sample yielded at least 2.5 million CDR3-containing paired-end reads. First-strand cDNA was synthesized from all RNA with the Mint cDNA synthesis kit, primed by a TRBC-specific oligonucleotide. Following uracil-DNA glycosylase treatment, a first 18-cycle PCR with universal primers M1SS and BC2_uni_R was performed on all cDNA. For the original study's pipeline: Each sample was normalized by randomly selecting 1 million high-quality reads, each carrying a distinct molecular identifier. Reads sharing molecular identifiers were discarded rather than binned into consensus sequences. MiTCR, set to a Q25 quality threshold and the strictest error-elimination algorithm, was used for CDR3 identification, clonotype clustering and error correction. A nonparametric unseen species model with Euler transformation was used to estimate lower-bound total TCR beta diversity. Starting from the raw public reads, TCRdb applied fastp trimming at Q25, assembled clones with MiXCR and retained in-frame beta chains. Rows are combined by CDR3 protein, so each entry shows the most common genes and DNA. These V and J calls rely on TCRdb rather than the paper's analysis. The sample table records hundreds of thousands of distinct CDR3 sequences; roughly 20% of these occur just once. Of the sample, around 22% falls within the top ten clones.

Only a few counts were recorded for this clonotype. The clone's antigen remains unknown. No qualities accompany the bases; no much larger clone lies one base away. Reading the germline V gene gives CDR1 SGHRS and CDR2 YFSETQ. The CDR3 runs 13 residues from the cysteine to the phenylalanine. CDR3 DNA only is kept here, 39 bases in frame from base 1. Overall study results and their limits: Compared with the aged group, the long-lived group had more naive CD4+ T cells, fewer expanded clones and increased TCR diversity, a pattern suggesting age selection. As age increased, observed TCR beta diversity per million T cells dropped in a roughly linear way, and a significant reduction was already evident by age 40. Estimates of total diversity based on one million sequenced T cells were regarded as lower bounds and as underestimates. Observed TCR beta diversity correlated strongly with the percentage of naive T cells measured by flow cytometry. Since profiling was done on bulk unsorted PBMCs, naive and antigen-experienced compartments could not be conclusively compared. Donor CMV infection status was unknown, potentially confounding age-related changes in expanded clonotypes.

Sequences were obtained from blood. This sequence uses TRBV5-1 and TRBJ2-1; TRBD1 fits 7 bases in the junction. With the DNA end fitting TRBJ2-7 better, the J assignment may be wrong. The TCR sequence derives from a man aged 70 or older in good health. For the CDR3, the sequence is CASSDRVAYEQYF. The DNA reads TGCGCCAGCAGTGACAGGGTAGCCTACGAGCAGTACTTC.